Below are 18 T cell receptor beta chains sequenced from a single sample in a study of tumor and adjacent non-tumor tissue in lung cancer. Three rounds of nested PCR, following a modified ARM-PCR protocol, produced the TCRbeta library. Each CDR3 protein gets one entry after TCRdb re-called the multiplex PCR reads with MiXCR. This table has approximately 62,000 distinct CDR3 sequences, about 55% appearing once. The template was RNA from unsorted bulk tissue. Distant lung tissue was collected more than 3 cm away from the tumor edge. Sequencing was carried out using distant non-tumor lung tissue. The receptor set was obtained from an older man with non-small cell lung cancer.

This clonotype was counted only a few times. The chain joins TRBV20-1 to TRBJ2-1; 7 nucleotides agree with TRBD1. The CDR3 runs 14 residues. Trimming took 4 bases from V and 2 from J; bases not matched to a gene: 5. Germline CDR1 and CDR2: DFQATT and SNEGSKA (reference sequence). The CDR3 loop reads CSAKHDRAYNEQFF. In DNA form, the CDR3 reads TGCAGTGCTAAACACGACAGGGCCTACAATGAGCAGTTCTTC.

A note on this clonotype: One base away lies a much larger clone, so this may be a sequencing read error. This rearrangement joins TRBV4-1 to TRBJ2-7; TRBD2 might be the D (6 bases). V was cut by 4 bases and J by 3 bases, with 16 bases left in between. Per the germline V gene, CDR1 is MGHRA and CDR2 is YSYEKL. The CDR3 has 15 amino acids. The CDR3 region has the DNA TGCGCCAGCAGCCCCCGTGGAGGGCTCCACTACGAGCAGTACTTC. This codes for CASSPRGGLHYEQYF.

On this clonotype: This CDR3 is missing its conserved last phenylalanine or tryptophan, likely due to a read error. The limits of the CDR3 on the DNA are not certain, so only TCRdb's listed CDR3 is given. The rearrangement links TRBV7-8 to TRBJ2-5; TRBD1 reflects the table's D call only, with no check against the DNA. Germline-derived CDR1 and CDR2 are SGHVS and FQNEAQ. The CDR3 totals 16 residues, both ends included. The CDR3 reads CASTLEGGGYQETPYL.

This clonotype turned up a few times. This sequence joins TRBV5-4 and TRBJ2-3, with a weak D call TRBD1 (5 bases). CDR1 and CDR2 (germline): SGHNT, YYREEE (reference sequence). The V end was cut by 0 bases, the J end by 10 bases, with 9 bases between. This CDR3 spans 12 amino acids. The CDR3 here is CASSLDRKAQYF. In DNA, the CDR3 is TGTGCCAGCAGCTTGGACAGGAAGGCGCAGTATTTT.

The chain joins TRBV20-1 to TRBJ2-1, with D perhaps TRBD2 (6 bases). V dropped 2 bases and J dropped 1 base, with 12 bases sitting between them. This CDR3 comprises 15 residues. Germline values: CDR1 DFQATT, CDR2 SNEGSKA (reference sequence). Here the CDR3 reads CSARRAGKSYNEQFF. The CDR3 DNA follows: TGCAGTGCTAGACGGGCGGGAAAGTCCTACAATGAGCAGTTCTTC.

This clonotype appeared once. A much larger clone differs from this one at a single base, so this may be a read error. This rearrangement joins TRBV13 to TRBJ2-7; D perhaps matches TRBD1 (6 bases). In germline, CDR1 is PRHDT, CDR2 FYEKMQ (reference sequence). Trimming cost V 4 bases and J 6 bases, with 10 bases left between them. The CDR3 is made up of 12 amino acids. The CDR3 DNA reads TGTGCCAGCAGCTCCCAGGGGTGCGAGCAGTACTTC. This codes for CASSSQGCEQYF.

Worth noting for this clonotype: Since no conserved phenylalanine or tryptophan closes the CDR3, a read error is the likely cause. CDR3 sequence: CASSGNRGGADTQYY. The CDR3 DNA is TGTGCCAGCAGCGGAAACCGCGGGGGCGCAGATACGCAGTATTAT. The rearrangement links TRBV5-6 to TRBJ2-3, with a possible D match to TRBD2 (7 bases). Trimming took 4 bases from V and 4 from J, leaving 16 bases between them. This CDR3 region has 15 residues. CDR1 is SGHDT and CDR2 is YYEEEE in the germline V gene.

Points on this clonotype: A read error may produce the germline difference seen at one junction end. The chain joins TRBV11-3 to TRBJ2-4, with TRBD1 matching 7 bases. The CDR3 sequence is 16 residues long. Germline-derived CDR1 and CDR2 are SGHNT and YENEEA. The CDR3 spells CTSGLNRGNSKNIQYF. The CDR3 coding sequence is TGCACCAGCGGCTTGAACAGGGGTAATTCCAAAAACATTCAGTACTTC.

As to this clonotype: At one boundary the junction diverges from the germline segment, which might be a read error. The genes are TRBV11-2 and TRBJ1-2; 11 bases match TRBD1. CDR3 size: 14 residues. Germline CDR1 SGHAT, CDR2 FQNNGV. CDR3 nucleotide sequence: TGTGCCAGCGGCACCGGACAGGGGGCGTGGGGCTACATCTTC. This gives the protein CASGTGQGAWGYIF.

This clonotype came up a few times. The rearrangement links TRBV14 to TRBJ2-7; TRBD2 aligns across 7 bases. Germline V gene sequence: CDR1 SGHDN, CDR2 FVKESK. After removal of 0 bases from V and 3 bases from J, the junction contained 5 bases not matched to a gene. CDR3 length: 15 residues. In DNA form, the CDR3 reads TGTGCCAGCAGCCAAGAATGGGCTAGCGGCTACGAGCAGTACTTC. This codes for CASSQEWASGYEQYF.

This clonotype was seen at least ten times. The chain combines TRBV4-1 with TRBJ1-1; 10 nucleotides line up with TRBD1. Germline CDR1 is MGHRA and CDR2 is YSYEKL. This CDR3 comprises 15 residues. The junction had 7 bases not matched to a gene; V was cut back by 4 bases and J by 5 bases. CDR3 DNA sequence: TGCGCCAGCAGCCTACGGGACAGGGGACGAACTGAAGCTTTCTTT. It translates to CASSLRDRGRTEAFF.

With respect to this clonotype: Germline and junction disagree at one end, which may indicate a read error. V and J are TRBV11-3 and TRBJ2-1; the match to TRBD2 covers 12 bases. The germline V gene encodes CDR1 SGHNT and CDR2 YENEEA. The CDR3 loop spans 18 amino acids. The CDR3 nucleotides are TGTGTCAGCAGCTTAGGGGTGAGGCTAGCGGGGGGGACATATGAGCTGTTCTTC. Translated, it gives CVSSLGVRLAGGTYELFF.

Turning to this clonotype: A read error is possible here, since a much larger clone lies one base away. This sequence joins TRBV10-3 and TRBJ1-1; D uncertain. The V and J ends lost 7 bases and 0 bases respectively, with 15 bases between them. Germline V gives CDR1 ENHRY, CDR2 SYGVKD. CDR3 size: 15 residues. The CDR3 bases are TGTGCCATCACTCAGGTAGGCAGCATGAACACTGAAGCTTTCTTT. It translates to CAITQVGSMNTEAFF.

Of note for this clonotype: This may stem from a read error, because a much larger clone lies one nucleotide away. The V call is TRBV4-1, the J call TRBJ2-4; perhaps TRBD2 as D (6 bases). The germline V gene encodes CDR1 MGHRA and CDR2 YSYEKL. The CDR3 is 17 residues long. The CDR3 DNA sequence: TGCGCCAGCTGCCAAGATGAGGAGGGATTGTCCAAAAACATTCAGTACTTC. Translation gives CASCQDEEGLSKNIQYF.

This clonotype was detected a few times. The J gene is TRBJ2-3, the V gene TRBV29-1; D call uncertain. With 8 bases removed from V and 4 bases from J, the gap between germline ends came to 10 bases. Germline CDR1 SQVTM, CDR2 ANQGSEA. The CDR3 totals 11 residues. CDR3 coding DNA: TGCAGCTACAGAGGCTCAGATACGCAGTATTTT. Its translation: CSYRGSDTQYF.

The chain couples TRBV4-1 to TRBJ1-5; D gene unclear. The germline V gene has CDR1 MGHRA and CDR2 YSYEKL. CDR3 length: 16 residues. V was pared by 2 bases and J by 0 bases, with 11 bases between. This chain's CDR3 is CASSQPALDSNQPQHF. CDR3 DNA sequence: TGCGCCAGCAGCCAACCGGCCCTAGATAGCAATCAGCCCCAGCATTTT.

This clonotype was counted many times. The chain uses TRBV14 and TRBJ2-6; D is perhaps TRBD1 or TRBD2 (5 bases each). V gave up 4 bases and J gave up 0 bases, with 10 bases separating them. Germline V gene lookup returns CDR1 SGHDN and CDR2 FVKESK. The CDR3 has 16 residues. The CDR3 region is CASSPGGFSGANVLTF. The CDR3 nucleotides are TGTGCCAGCAGCCCTGGGGGATTCTCTGGGGCCAACGTCCTGACTTTC.

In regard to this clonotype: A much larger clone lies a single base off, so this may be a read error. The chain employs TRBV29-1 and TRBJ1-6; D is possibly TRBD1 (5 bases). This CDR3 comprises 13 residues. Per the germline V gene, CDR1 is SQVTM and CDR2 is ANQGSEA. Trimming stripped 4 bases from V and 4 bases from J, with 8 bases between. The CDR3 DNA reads TGCAGCGTTGTGACAGCGTATAATTCACCCCTCCACTTT. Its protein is CSVVTAYNSPLHF.